This is a list of T cell receptor beta chains from one sample in a study of T cells in narcolepsy. Here immunoSEQ multiplex PCR was the method, and the copy in TCRdb shows in-frame clones only, minus some. In the table there are approximately 31,000 clones, over 75% of which are singletons. What was sequenced was CD45RA- memory CD4+ T cells from PBMCs. The receptors were gathered from a human donor with narcolepsy. CDR3s include the opening cysteine and the closing phenylalanine or tryptophan.

J,V,CDR3
TRBJ2-3,TRBV5-6,CASSFDRGALPDTQYF
TRBJ2-5,TRBV5-1,CASSGGGGGETQYF
TRBJ1-1,TRBV5-1,CASSPLQGGRGNTEAFF
TRBJ2-7,TRBV20-1,CSALTGIEQYF
TRBJ1-5,TRBV19,CASSIVAGDQPQHF
TRBJ2-5,TRBV6-1,CASNFGGALQETQYF
TRBJ1-4,TRBV19,CASSIPGRQRTEKLFF
TRBJ1-2,TRBV6-1,CASSGLGTSNYGYTF
TRBJ1-2,TRBV18,CASSPTPNYGYTF
TRBJ1-2,TRBV4-2,CASSEGWQKTNYGYTF
TRBJ2-7,TRBV19,CASGRGTGANEQYF
TRBJ2-5,TRBV5-6,CASSWTGANQETQYF
TRBJ2-1,TRBV7-9,CASSPVGNEQFF
TRBJ2-3,TRBV15,CATSTGGGVNTDTQYF
TRBJ1-5,TRBV7-8,CASSKDTPSNQPQHF
TRBJ1-2,TRBV30,CAWSSARLNYGYTF
TRBJ1-1,TRBV6-5,CASRGTGSHTEAFF
TRBJ2-5,TRBV14,CASSQASGGTSQETQYF
TRBJ1-1,TRBV2,CASGGKTGPADTEAFF
TRBJ2-3,TRBV6-5,CASSYVLRGSDTQYF
TRBJ1-6,TRBV18,CASSPFGGDDSPLHF
NA,TRBV14,CASRRTVNNEQFF
TRBJ2-7,TRBV10-2,CASTRGLAGYEQYF
TRBJ1-1,TRBV7-2,CASSLEMDTEAFF
TRBJ2-5,TRBV19,CASSMGQMKTTQETQYF
TRBJ1-2,TRBV7-9,CASSPLRVANYGYTF
TRBJ1-1,TRBV11-2,CASTNQGDEAFF
TRBJ2-5,TRBV5-1,CASSAGGETQYF
TRBJ2-3,TRBV10-3,CAIKGGSGGADTQYF
TRBJ2-1,TRBV7-6,CASSLEGGGGEQFF
TRBJ1-1,TRBV7-9,CASSLSAMNTEAFF
TRBJ1-2,TRBV30,CAWTRDRYGYTF
TRBJ2-1,TRBV25-1,CASSAGHEQFF
TRBJ2-2,TRBV6-5,CASSTGQGKTGELFF
TRBJ1-1,TRBV5-1,CASSLGDRGRTEAFF
TRBJ1-4,TRBV19,CASSMDRWNEKLFF
TRBJ1-2,TRBV7-6,CARLRSRAYGYTF
TRBJ1-5,TRBV2,CASSPLTGGNQPQHF
TRBJ1-6,TRBV30,CAWSVRGTNNSPLHF
TRBJ2-5,TRBV2,CASRATGGAETQYF
TRBJ2-6,TRBV6-1,CASSVLQVSAGANVLTF
TRBJ2-5,TRBV5-1,CASSLFQETQYF
TRBJ1-5,TRBV7-8,CASSLRGLGSSNQPQHF
TRBJ1-5,TRBV30,CAWRTGAGRPQHF
TRBJ1-2,TRBV6-6,CASRSGGEAYGYTF
TRBJ2-3,TRBV27,CASRIRTSGGTDTQYF
TRBJ2-7,TRBV7-2,CASSLASGEGRQYF
TRBJ1-4,TRBV7-9,CASSLRSANEKLFF
TRBJ2-2,TRBV5-1,CASSPGQLNTGELFF
TRBJ1-1,TRBV6-1,CASRTDRVNTEAFF
TRBJ1-6,TRBV11-2,CASSVKTAFTLHF
TRBJ2-5,TRBV11-2,CASSFSGSGETQYF
TRBJ2-1,TRBV5-6,CASSHLASDSYNEQFF
TRBJ1-1,TRBV6-5,CASSNLGGTEAFF